The entry below describes one T cell receptor (beta chain). Its antigen is still unknown. Trimming stripped 5 bases from V and 8 bases from J, with 18 bases between. Germline values: CDR1 SGHVS, CDR2 FQNEAQ. The CDR3 consists of 14 residues. This entry belongs to a study of radiotherapy plus CTLA-4 blockade in lung cancer. Across the whole study: Objective responses were recorded in less than 20% of patients, with disease control recorded in 25% to 40%.

CTLA-4 blockade with ipilimumab, together with focal radiation, was given to patients with chemo-refractory metastatic non-small-cell lung cancer. The protocol was immunoSEQ multiplex PCR, while the TCRdb copy is restricted to in-frame clones and leaves out a portion. The sample records tens of thousands of clones, approximately 62% being singletons. Study results and caveats: Increased serum interferon-beta after radiation also reportedly predicted response strongly. Clones of tumor-derived TCRs expanded in blood after radiotherapy plus ipilimumab.

The starting material was peripheral blood, obtained from a patient treated with radiotherapy plus ipilimumab. This TCR derives from a human donor with non-small cell lung cancer who had a partial response to radiotherapy plus ipilimumab. The chain combines TRBV7-8 with TRBJ1-2; the D is unclear. The CDR3 sequence is CASSPGDFSRGYTF. CDR3 bases: TGTGCCAGCAGCCCCGGCGACTTCTCCCGCGGCTACACCTTC.